This entry lists 21 T cell receptor beta chains sequenced from one sample in a study of tumor-infiltrating lymphocytes in primary liver carcinoma. From roughly 0.55 ug of total RNA, TCR beta-specific cDNA was reverse-transcribed using a constant-region primer. Employing slightly modified ARM-PCR, three nested multiplex PCR rounds were run, and these gave rise to the TCR beta libraries. Researchers ran the first two PCR rounds for 10 cycles each with TRBV1-TRBV30 forward primers and a C-beta reverse primer. In TCRdb, the multiplex PCR reads were re-called with MiXCR into one record per CDR3 protein. The sample contains 300,000 to 400,000 distinct CDR3 sequences, 65% of which appear only once. Blood RNA originated from unsorted whole blood, with germline DNA additionally extracted. Sequenced input: peripheral blood. Source of these receptors: a man aged 35-49 years with primary liver carcinoma and hepatitis B virus infection.

This chain joins TRBV12-3 or TRBV12-4 and TRBJ1-5; maybe TRBD1 (5 bases). Trimming took 5 bases from V and 1 from J, leaving 9 bases between them. This CDR3 is 14 amino acids long. CDR3 sequence reads: CASSRGVSNQPQHF. CDR3 in DNA: TGTGCCAGCAGTCGAGGGGTCAGCAATCAGCCCCAGCATTTT.

For the CDR3, the DNA is TGTGCCAGCAGCCCGACTCGACTAGTCAGGGGCACAGATACGCAGTATTTT. Amino acids: CASSPTRLVRGTDTQYF. The chain joins TRBV11-2 to TRBJ2-3, with D tentatively TRBD2 (6 bases). The CDR3 consists of 17 residues. Germline CDR1 and CDR2: SGHAT and FQNNGV. Trimming removed 5 bases from V and 1 base from J, with 19 bases in between.

Worth noting for this clonotype: A much larger clone is a single base away; this may be a read error. The rearrangement joins TRBV6-1 to TRBJ2-6; D is uncertain. V lost 8 bases and J 1 base, leaving 6 bases between the germline ends. The germline V gene has CDR1 MNHNS and CDR2 SASEGT. The CDR3 totals 13 residues. DNA of the CDR3: TGTGCCAGCTTGCAATCTGGGGCCAACGTCCTGACTTTC. Translated, it gives CASLQSGANVLTF.

There are a few counts of this clonotype. V and J are TRBV28 and TRBJ2-7; no reliable D call. The V gene lost 3 bases and the J gene lost 6 bases, with 3 bases spanning the gap. The CDR3 contains 10 residues. The germline V gene encodes CDR1 MDHEN and CDR2 SYDVKM. The CDR3 DNA follows: TGTGCCAGCAGTTTTGGCGAGCAGTACTTC. This sequence encodes CASSFGEQYF.

This clonotype was recorded at least ten times. This chain links TRBV29-1 with TRBJ2-5; D not certain. The germline CDR1 and CDR2 sequences are SQVTM and ANQGSEA. CDR3 length equals 12 residues. The V end was cut by 7 bases, the J end by 4 bases, with 13 bases between. CDR3 sequence reads: CSEGREGETQYF. The CDR3 DNA reads as TGCAGCGAAGGGCGTGAAGGAGAGACCCAGTACTTC.

On this clonotype: The CDR3 does not end in the conserved phenylalanine or tryptophan, so this is likely a read error. V usage is TRBV6-5 and J usage is TRBJ2-7; D is possibly TRBD2 (6 bases). This CDR3 is built from 13 residues. Per the germline V gene, CDR1 is MNHEY and CDR2 is SVGAGI. CDR3 amino acids: CASGYAGKSEQYL. The CDR3 DNA is TGTGCCAGCGGTTACGCGGGGAAGTCCGAGCAGTACTTA.

A remark on this clonotype: Possible read error: a much larger clone is one base away. The chain joins TRBV12-3 or TRBV12-4 to TRBJ2-1; unclear D gene. This CDR3 contains 13 residues. Trimming took 2 bases from V and 15 from J, leaving 17 bases between them. This CDR3 reads CASSLSELGRGFF. As DNA, the CDR3 is TGTGCCAGCAGTTTATCGGAACTGGGTCGAGGGTTCTTC.

This clonotype was seen only a few times. The V and J genes are TRBV6-4 and TRBJ1-1; D is possibly TRBD1 (5 bases). Trimming shortened V by 2 bases and J by 4 bases, and 8 bases separated the two germline ends. CDR3 length: 13 residues. The V gene's germline CDR1 is MRHNA and CDR2 SNTAGT. The DNA for the CDR3 is TGTGCCAGCAGTGACAGGGACGGCACTGAAGCTTTCTTT. Encoded protein: CASSDRDGTEAFF.

This clonotype has just a few counts. This sequence may be a read error, since a much larger clone differs from it by one base. No conserved phenylalanine or tryptophan is present at the end of the CDR3, so a read error is the likely explanation. This chain connects TRBV12-3 or TRBV12-4 to TRBJ2-7, with TRBD1 as a possible D gene (7 bases). CDR3 length: 14 residues. The ends were cut back, 4 bases at V and 3 bases at J, with 13 bases in the middle. CDR3 in amino acids: CASSSGAGGYEQYL. The CDR3 DNA follows: TGTGCCAGCAGTTCGGGGGCAGGGGGCTACGAGCAGTACTTG.

This clonotype showed up just a few times. This chain connects TRBV5-4 to TRBJ2-1, with 7 bases that match TRBD2. V was pared by 6 bases and J by 0 bases, with 6 bases of the junction left unmatched. The CDR3 is 15 residues long. Germline CDR1 is SGHNT and CDR2 is YYREEE (reference sequence). As DNA, the CDR3 is TGTGCCAGCACCCCGAGCGGGGACTCCTACAATGAGCAGTTCTTC. It translates to CASTPSGDSYNEQFF.

This clonotype was seen just once. An end of the junction differs from the germline gene, which may be a read error. This chain links TRBV5-1 with TRBJ2-1, with 7 bases matching TRBD2. In germline, CDR1 is SGHRS, CDR2 YFSETQ. This CDR3 spans 15 amino acids. CDR3 amino acids: CANSLATSANNEQFF. CDR3 DNA sequence: TGCGCCAACAGCTTGGCAACTAGCGCGAACAATGAGCAGTTCTTC.

The rearrangement joins TRBV11-2 to TRBJ1-5; D is unresolved. V gave up 3 bases and J gave up 16 bases, with 22 bases separating them. Germline V lookup: CDR1 SGHAT, CDR2 FQNNGV. This CDR3 has 14 residues. The CDR3 DNA reads as TGTGCCAGCAGCTTCGGACTCGTCAATCAGCCACATCATTTT. It codes for CASSFGLVNQPHHF.

This clonotype was picked up a small number of times. A much larger clone lies one base from this, so it may be a read error. V is TRBV29-1 and J is TRBJ2-5, with 7 bases lining up with TRBD1. There are 13 residues in the CDR3. Germline assignment: CDR1 SQVTM and CDR2 ANQGSEA. The CDR3: CSAGTGVSETRYF. CDR3 DNA sequence: TGCAGCGCCGGAACAGGGGTTTCGGAGACCCGGTACTTC.

A note on this clonotype: Sequence at one end of the junction differs from germline and may be a read error. V is TRBV11-2 and J is TRBJ2-1; possible D gene TRBD1, 5 bases. The length of the CDR3 is 18 residues. Germline CDR1 is SGHAT and CDR2 is FQNNGV. Written as DNA, the CDR3 is TGTGCCAACAGCTTAGGGGTATGGCGGTGGAAGGGGTACAATGAGCAGTTCTTC. Amino acid sequence: CANSLGVWRWKGYNEQFF.

The J gene is TRBJ1-6, the V gene TRBV30, with a tentative D call TRBD1 (5 bases). Germline assignment: CDR1 GTSNPN and CDR2 SVGIG (reference sequence). The ends were cut back, 7 bases at V and 3 bases at J, with 13 bases in the middle. The CDR3 is 14 amino acids. The CDR3 sequence is CAYQVGDYNSPLHF. The CDR3 coding sequence is TGTGCCTATCAAGTAGGGGACTATAATTCACCCCTCCACTTT.

Remarks on this clonotype: This may arise from a read error, as a much more abundant clone is one base away. V gene TRBV29-1 combines with J gene TRBJ2-7; tentative D call: TRBD1 (5 bases). CDR3 length: 12 residues. Germline-derived CDR1 and CDR2 are SQVTM and ANQGSEA. Trimming left V 7 bases short and J 2 bases short, with 12 bases between. For the CDR3, the DNA is TGCAGCGAGGAGACGGACACCTACGAGCAGTACTTC. It is translated as CSEETDTYEQYF.

V and J are TRBV20-1 and TRBJ2-7, with D perhaps matching TRBD2 (6 bases). CDR3 length: 15 amino acids. V lost 0 bases, J lost 3 bases, and 15 bases lay in between. Per germline, CDR1 DFQATT and CDR2 SNEGSKA (reference sequence). CDR3 region: CSARDLDGSLYEQYF. The CDR3 nucleotides are TGCAGTGCTAGAGACCTGGACGGGAGCCTCTACGAGCAGTACTTC.

As regards this clonotype: Because it lacks the conserved phenylalanine or tryptophan at the end, this CDR3 is likely a read error. The chain uses TRBV11-1 and TRBJ2-7, with D possibly being TRBD1 or TRBD2 (5 bases each). Germline assignment: CDR1 SGHAT and CDR2 FQDESV (reference sequence). The CDR3 runs 14 residues. Trimming took 7 bases from V and 6 from J, leaving 19 bases between them. The CDR3 here is CASNQGRLSGEQYS. The CDR3 bases are TGTGCCAGCAACCAGGGACGCTTATCGGGCGAGCAGTACTCC.

Notes on this clonotype: One base away lies a much larger clone, so this may be a sequencing read error. CDR3 in DNA: TGTGCCAGCACCGTGACAGGACTCACTGAAGCTTTCTTT. It is translated as CASTVTGLTEAFF. This sequence joins TRBV6-1 and TRBJ1-1, with D tentatively TRBD1 (6 bases). Per germline, CDR1 MNHNS and CDR2 SASEGT. Trimming pared 7 bases from V and 4 bases from J, leaving 13 bases between. The CDR3 totals 13 residues.

As concerns this clonotype: At one of its ends the junction is not consistent with the germline gene, which may arise from a read error. The rearrangement links TRBV14 to TRBJ2-1; weak D call: TRBD2 (6 bases). The germline V gene encodes CDR1 SGHDN and CDR2 FVKESK. The length of the CDR3 is 15 residues. CDR3 sequence (DNA): TGTGCCAGCAGTCAAGATGGGACTCCCCTCAATGAGCAGTCCTTC. Translated, it gives CASSQDGTPLNEQSF. Together with reference TRBV14 and TRBJ2-1, the CDR3 gives the full variable domain: EAGVTQFPSHSVIEKGQTVTLRCDPISGHDNLYWYRRVMGKEIKFLLHFVKESKQDESGMPNNRFLAERTGGTYSTLKVQPAELEDSGVYFCASSQDGTPLNEQSFGPGTRLTVL.

A note on this clonotype: One base away lies a much larger clone, so this may be a sequencing read error. The CDR3 nucleotides are TGCGCCAACAGCCAGGGCGACACCTTTTATAATTCACCCCTCCACTTT. Translated: CANSQGDTFYNSPLHF. The rearrangement links TRBV4-1 to TRBJ1-6, with D possibly matching TRBD1 (5 bases). This CDR3 is built from 16 residues. Germline V gives CDR1 MGHRA, CDR2 YSYEKL.